This TCR beta chain was sequenced in a study of T cells in narcolepsy. Data came from immunoSEQ multiplex PCR; TCRdb stores just in-frame clones and leaves some out. There are about 19,000 clones in the sample; roughly four fifths occur only once, and 1.5% to 2% lies in the top ten. Germline values: CDR1 LNHDA, CDR2 SQIVND (reference sequence). V shed 1 base and J shed 0 bases, with 4 bases lying between them. The CDR3 is 14 amino acids. This TCR came from a human donor in good health. Sequences were obtained from memory (CD45RA-) CD4+ T cells from blood. This sequence joins TRBV19 and TRBJ1-5; D is ambiguous. In nucleotides, the CDR3 is TGTGCCAGTAGTATAGCAAGTAGCAATCAGCCCCAGCATTTT. Translation gives CASSIASSNQPQHF.